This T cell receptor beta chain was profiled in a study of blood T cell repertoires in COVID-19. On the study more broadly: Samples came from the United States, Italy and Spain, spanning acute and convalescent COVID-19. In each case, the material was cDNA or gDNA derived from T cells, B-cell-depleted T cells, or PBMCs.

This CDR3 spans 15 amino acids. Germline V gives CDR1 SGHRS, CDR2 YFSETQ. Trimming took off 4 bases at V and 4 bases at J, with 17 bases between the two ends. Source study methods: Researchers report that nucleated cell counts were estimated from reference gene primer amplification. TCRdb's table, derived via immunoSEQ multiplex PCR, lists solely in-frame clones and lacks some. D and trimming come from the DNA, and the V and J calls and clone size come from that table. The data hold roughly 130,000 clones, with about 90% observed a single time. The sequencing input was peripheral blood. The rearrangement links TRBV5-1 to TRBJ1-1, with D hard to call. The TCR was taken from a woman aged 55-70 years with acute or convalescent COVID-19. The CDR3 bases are TGCGCCAGCAGCCCGGCCTCGGAGAGGGTCACTGAAGCTTTCTTT. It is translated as CASSPASERVTEAFF.